The 25 T cell receptor beta chains listed next were all sequenced from one sample in a study of blood T cell repertoires in COVID-19. The data were produced by immunoSEQ multiplex PCR, yet TCRdb's version contains in-frame clones alone and is incomplete. The repertoire holds approximately 260,000 clones, with over 75% as singletons. The specimen was peripheral blood. The receptor source for this set is a human donor in a cohort sampled during active COVID-19.

The chain employs TRBV28 and TRBJ1-2, with D hard to call. CDR1 and CDR2 from the germline V gene are MDHEN and SYDVKM. Between the trimmed V and J ends, which lost 5 bases and 5 bases, there was a span of 12 bases. The CDR3 length is 13 residues. CDR3 residues: CASSGGRFYGYTF. CDR3 DNA sequence: TGTGCCAGCAGTGGAGGGAGGTTTTATGGCTACACCTTC.

The chain carries TRBV11-3 and TRBJ2-5; a possible D gene is TRBD2 (6 bases). The ends were cut back, 5 bases at V and 4 bases at J, with 14 bases in the middle. Germline CDR1 and CDR2: SGHNT and YENEEA. The CDR3 extends over 14 amino acids. The chain's CDR3 is CASSPGGVRETQYF. The CDR3, as DNA: TGTGCCAGCAGCCCTGGAGGGGTGAGAGAGACCCAGTACTTC.

The chain recombines TRBV20-1 with TRBJ1-2, with TRBD1 matching over 9 bases. The CDR3 has 15 residues. After removal of 3 bases from V and 4 bases from J, the junction contained 9 bases not matched to a gene. Germline V gene sequence: CDR1 DFQATT, CDR2 SNEGSKA (reference sequence). CDR3 in DNA: TGCAGTGCTAGTAATGGGGACAGGGAAACCTATGGCTACACCTTC. Its translation: CSASNGDRETYGYTF.

This chain joins TRBV2 and TRBJ2-5; TRBD2 agrees at 10 bases. CDR3 length: 15 amino acids. Germline V CDR1 and CDR2: SNHLY, FYNNEI. V was pared by 2 bases and J by 2 bases, with 2 bases of the junction left unmatched. The CDR3: CASSESGGGQETQYF. CDR3 in DNA: TGTGCCAGCAGTGAAAGCGGGGGGGGTCAAGAGACCCAGTACTTC.

This clone was picked up one time. This chain connects TRBV5-6 to TRBJ1-6, with 8 bases identical to TRBD1. The V gene's germline CDR1 is SGHDT and CDR2 YYEEEE. J gave up 5 bases and V 4 bases, and 8 bases lay outside the gene matches. The CDR3 contains 16 residues. The CDR3 bases are TGTGCCAGCAGCGGAGACAGGGGACAAAATAATTCACCCCTCCACTTT. This sequence encodes CASSGDRGQNNSPLHF.

The rearrangement joins TRBV5-1 to TRBJ2-7; 8 bases agree with TRBD1. V was clipped by 7 bases and J by 2 bases; unmatched bases: 2. The CDR3 spans 12 residues. The germline gives CDR1 SGHRS, CDR2 YFSETQ. CDR3 sequence (DNA): TGCGCCAGCCGACAGGGGACCTACGAGCAGTACTTC. Translated, it gives CASRQGTYEQYF.

This sequence joins TRBV15 and TRBJ2-7, with 10 bases identical to TRBD2. Germline V gene sequence: CDR1 LNHNV, CDR2 YYDKDF (reference sequence). Losses at the gene ends were 1 base for V and 0 bases for J; bases not matched to a gene: 6. The length of the CDR3 is 17 residues. CDR3 sequence (DNA): TGTGCCACCAGCAGAGGAGGGCGGACTAGCGGCTCCTACGAGCAGTACTTC. It encodes CATSRGGRTSGSYEQYF.

This chain connects TRBV5-4 to TRBJ1-6; possibly TRBD1 for D (6 bases). With 4 bases removed from V and 2 bases from J, the gap between germline ends came to 10 bases. Per germline, CDR1 SGHNT and CDR2 YYREEE (reference sequence). This CDR3 has 15 residues. The CDR3 nucleotides are TGTGCCAGCAGCATACAGGGTGCCTATAATTCACCCCTCCACTTT. This codes for CASSIQGAYNSPLHF.

The chain has TRBV28 and TRBJ2-7; D possibly corresponds to TRBD1 (5 bases). The CDR3 is made up of 13 amino acids. CDR1 is MDHEN and CDR2 is SYDVKM in the germline V gene. The V and J ends lost 2 bases and 2 bases respectively, with 7 bases between them. Here the CDR3 DNA reads TGTGCCAGCAGTTTAACAGGTACCTACGAGCAGTACTTC. Translated: CASSLTGTYEQYF.

V and J are TRBV7-2 and TRBJ2-5; D remains unclear. The CDR3 spans 13 residues. Germline values: CDR1 SGHTA, CDR2 FQGNSA. Between the trimmed V and J ends, which lost 2 bases and 3 bases, there was a span of 7 bases. As DNA, the CDR3 is TGTGCCAGCAGCTTAACTTTGAAAGAGACCCAGTACTTC. The encoded protein is CASSLTLKETQYF.

This clone was observed a handful of times. This sequence joins TRBV7-9 and TRBJ2-1; TRBD1 matches 12 bases. The ends lost 5 bases at V and 7 bases at J; junction bases unmatched: 6. The V gene's germline CDR1 is SEHNR and CDR2 FQNEAQ (reference sequence). The CDR3 extends over 15 amino acids. The CDR3 loop reads CASSNRDRGRNEQFF. The CDR3 nucleotides are TGTGCCAGCAGCAACCGGGACAGGGGGCGGAATGAGCAGTTCTTC.

V is TRBV9 and J is TRBJ2-1; maybe TRBD2 (6 bases). Trimming removed 1 base from V and 5 bases from J, with 13 bases in between. CDR1 is SGDLS, CDR2 YYNGEE, per germline. The CDR3 contains 15 residues. The DNA for the CDR3 is TGTGCCAGCAGCGTAACCGGGACTGCCAACAATGAGCAGTTCTTC. Translation: CASSVTGTANNEQFF.

The CDR3 nucleotides read TGCGCCAGCAGCTCCCAAATACCGGGACAGGGGGCGTATACTGAAGCTTTCTTT. It encodes CASSSQIPGQGAYTEAFF. The chain combines TRBV5-1 with TRBJ1-1; 12 nucleotides align to TRBD1. Germline V gene sequence: CDR1 SGHRS, CDR2 YFSETQ. There are 18 residues in the CDR3. J was trimmed by 5 bases and V by 3 bases; bases with no gene match: 14.

V is TRBV3-1 (or the pseudogene TRBV3-2) and J is TRBJ2-3; 7 bases map to TRBD1. With V trimmed by 2 bases and J by 3 bases, 5 bases remained unmatched. CDR1 is LGHDT, CDR2 YNNKEL, per germline (reference sequence). The CDR3 has 15 amino acids. The chain's CDR3 is CASSQSRRGTDTQYF. CDR3 in DNA: TGTGCCAGCAGCCAAAGCCGCAGGGGGACAGATACGCAGTATTTT.

The chain combines TRBV7-9 with TRBJ1-3; 10 bases line up with TRBD1. This CDR3 contains 14 residues. Trimming took 4 bases from V and 6 from J; bases not matched to a gene: 3. CDR1 and CDR2 from the germline V gene are SEHNR and FQNEAQ (reference sequence). The CDR3 nucleotides read TGTGCCAGCAGCTGGGGGACAGGGGAAAACACCATATATTTT. It specifies CASSWGTGENTIYF.

The chain uses TRBV5-1 and TRBJ2-1, with TRBD2 matching over 11 bases. V lost 1 base to trimming and J lost 0 bases; unmatched junction nucleotides: 0. CDR3 size: 16 residues. The germline V gene has CDR1 SGHRS and CDR2 YFSETQ. CDR3 sequence reads: CASSLTSGSSYNEQFF. The DNA of the CDR3 is TGCGCCAGCAGCTTGACTAGCGGGAGCTCCTACAATGAGCAGTTCTTC.

V gene TRBV7-9 combines with J gene TRBJ2-7; a possible D gene is TRBD2 (5 bases). Germline V CDR1 and CDR2: SEHNR, FQNEAQ (reference sequence). The CDR3 runs to 14 residues. V shed 7 bases and J shed 1 base, with 14 bases lying between them. CDR3 sequence reads: CASTFSGLSYEQYF. Here the CDR3 DNA reads TGTGCCAGCACCTTCAGCGGCCTTTCCTACGAGCAGTACTTC.

The chain carries TRBV7-8 and TRBJ2-6; 9 bases are shared with TRBD1. The V segment lost 4 bases and the J segment 0 bases; nucleotides outside the gene matches: 7. The germline V gene has CDR1 SGHVS and CDR2 FQNEAQ. The CDR3 is 18 residues long. CDR3 region: CASSYLGQGYSGANVLTF. CDR3 DNA: TGTGCCAGCAGCTATTTGGGACAGGGCTACTCTGGGGCCAACGTCCTGACTTTC.

This chain joins TRBV6-5 and TRBJ1-2; D unclear. Trimming shortened V by 0 bases and J by 5 bases, and 13 bases separated the two germline ends. The CDR3 has 15 residues. The germline CDR1 and CDR2 sequences are MNHEY and SVGAGI. The CDR3 nucleotides are TGTGCCAGCAGTTACTCTCGTAGTGAGGTGTATGGCTACACCTTC. Encoded protein: CASSYSRSEVYGYTF.

The V and J genes are TRBV7-8 and TRBJ2-3; TRBD1 might be the D (5 bases). In germline, CDR1 is SGHVS, CDR2 FQNEAQ. There are 14 residues in the CDR3. V lost 0 bases and J 9 bases, leaving 13 bases between the germline ends. The CDR3 region is CASSLAGREGTQYF. In nucleotides, the CDR3 is TGTGCCAGCAGCTTAGCGGGGCGCGAAGGAACGCAGTATTTT.

The J gene is TRBJ1-1, the V gene TRBV5-4, with TRBD1 identical over 7 bases. The CDR3 is 14 residues long. Germline CDR1 and CDR2: SGHNT and YYREEE (reference sequence). V gave up 0 bases and J gave up 5 bases; unmatched junction bases: 4. CDR3: CASSLARGVTEAFF. In nucleotides, the CDR3 is TGTGCCAGCAGCTTGGCCAGGGGGGTAACTGAAGCTTTCTTT.

The chain recombines TRBV5-4 with TRBJ2-1; 7 bases line up with TRBD1. V lost 3 bases, J lost 2 bases, and 5 bases stayed unmatched. This CDR3 has 15 amino acids. Germline-derived CDR1 and CDR2 are SGHNT and YYREEE (reference sequence). The chain's CDR3 is CASSSDRVPYNEQFF. The CDR3 DNA follows: TGTGCCAGCAGCTCCGACAGGGTCCCCTACAATGAGCAGTTCTTC.

The chain employs TRBV19 and TRBJ1-1, with 7 bases aligning to TRBD1. The CDR3 extends over 18 amino acids. J gave up 0 bases and V 0 bases, and 10 bases lay outside the gene matches. Per germline, CDR1 LNHDA and CDR2 SQIVND (reference sequence). DNA of the CDR3: TGTGCCAGTAGTATAGATCGCTCGGGGGACAGCCTGAACACTGAAGCTTTCTTT. This gives the protein CASSIDRSGDSLNTEAFF.

The chain links TRBV7-6 to TRBJ2-3, with 7 bases that match TRBD2. The junction had 5 bases not matched to a gene; V was cut back by 1 base and J by 1 base. The CDR3 extends over 16 amino acids. Germline lookup yields CDR1 SGHVS and CDR2 FNYEAQ. CDR3 bases: TGTGCCAGCAGCTTAGGGGCTAGCGGAGGCACAGATACGCAGTATTTT. It specifies CASSLGASGGTDTQYF.

This clone was seen a few times. This chain uses TRBV7-6 with TRBJ2-2; D unclear. From germline, CDR1 is SGHVS and CDR2 FNYEAQ. This CDR3 region has 15 residues. The V gene lost 5 bases and the J gene lost 5 bases, with 15 bases spanning the gap. The CDR3 loop is CASSPTGVRTGELFF. As DNA, the CDR3 is TGTGCCAGCAGCCCAACCGGAGTGCGTACCGGGGAGCTGTTTTTT.